Described below is a single T cell receptor (beta chain) sequence and its context. Its matching antigen is unknown. At one of its ends the junction is not consistent with the germline gene, which may arise from a read error. RNA served as the template for amplifying TCR beta CDR3 regions. The first-round RT-PCR employed HTBI primers together with the Qiagen OneStep RT-PCR kit. A multiplex PCR was then performed as the second round. TCRdb itself ran the multiplex PCR reads through MiXCR, one entry per CDR3 protein. The repertoire holds approximately 1.2 million distinct CDR3 sequences, with 35% to 40% as singletons. CDR3 size: 11 residues. Germline CDR1 SGHTA, CDR2 FQGNSA. Each hyperthyroidism patient was newly diagnosed, with under 2 months' duration, and aged 18 to 65. These data originate in a study of Graves' ophthalmopathy and Graves' hyperthyroidism. Notes on the study in general: Most thyroid clonotypes with frequency above 0.001 were detected in blood too. A roughly 81% specificity and 87.88% sensitivity were achieved by a 13-signature model that separated ophthalmopathy from stable hyperthyroidism.

The receptor's source is an adult man with Graves' hyperthyroidism. The rearrangement links TRBV7-2 to TRBJ1-1; the D gene is possibly TRBD1 (5 bases). The sequencing sample was made of peripheral blood or thyroid tissue (not recorded which). CDR3 DNA sequence: TGCGCCAGCAGCCTTCGAGGGGTAGCTTTCTTT. Translating it yields CASSLRGVAFF.